This T cell receptor (beta chain) was recovered during a study of control samples from healthy donors and cancer patients. Using immunoSEQ multiplex PCR, the repertoire was profiled, and TCRdb retains in-frame clones only, with some absent. The sample yields more than 100,000 clones, approximately 90% seen once. The sequenced material came from blood. This receptor was taken from a woman under 30 in good health.

CDR3 coding DNA: TGTGCCAGCAGTTTAGTGAGGGCGGGCACTGAAGCTTTCTTT. It codes for CASSLVRAGTEAFF. The chain couples TRBV27 to TRBJ1-1, with D hard to call. Germline V gene sequence: CDR1 MNHEY, CDR2 SMNVEV (reference sequence). The germline V and J ends were trimmed by 2 bases and 4 bases, with 11 bases remaining between them. The CDR3 sequence is 14 residues long.